The sample holds a few counts of the clone carrying this TCR beta chain. Under the authors' procedure: From reference gene primer amplification, estimates of nucleated cell counts were derived. The method was immunoSEQ multiplex PCR; TCRdb's version includes in-frame clones alone and lacks a portion of them. The V and J calls and clone size were taken over from that table, and D and trimming were inferred from the DNA. The sample lists approximately 170,000 clones, around four fifths occurring once. The CDR3 length is 14 residues. Germline CDR1 reads MDHEN; CDR2 reads SYDVKM. Between the trimmed V and J ends, which lost 6 bases and 7 bases, there was a span of 15 bases. Participants had their cohort set by participant-reported clinical history. This sample is drawn from a study of blood T cell repertoires in COVID-19. About the research overall: Samples representing acute and convalescent COVID-19 were sourced from the United States, Italy and Spain. PBMCs, B-cell-depleted T cells, or T cells were the source of the cDNA or gDNA that made up the material.

The chain joins TRBV28 to TRBJ1-4; possible D gene TRBD1, 5 bases. Sequences were obtained from PBMCs or T cells enriched from blood (not recorded which). The TCR comes from a woman in her 50s in a cohort exposed to, infected with or recovered from COVID-19 (not recorded which). The CDR3 DNA is TGTGCCAGCAGGGGGAACCGGGGGACTGAAAAACTGTTTTTT. Its translation: CASRGNRGTEKLFF.